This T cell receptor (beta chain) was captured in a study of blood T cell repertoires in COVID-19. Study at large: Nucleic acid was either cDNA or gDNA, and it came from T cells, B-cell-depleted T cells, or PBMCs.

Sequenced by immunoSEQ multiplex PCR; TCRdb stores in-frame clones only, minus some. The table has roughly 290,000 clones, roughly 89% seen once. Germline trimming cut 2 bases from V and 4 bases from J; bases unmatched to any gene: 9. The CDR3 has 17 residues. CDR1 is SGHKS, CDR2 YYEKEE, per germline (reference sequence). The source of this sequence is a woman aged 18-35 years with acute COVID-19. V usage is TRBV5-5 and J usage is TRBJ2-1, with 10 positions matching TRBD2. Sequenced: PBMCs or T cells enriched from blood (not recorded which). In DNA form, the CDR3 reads TGTGCCAGCAGCTTTAGTTCAACTAGCGGGATATACAATGAGCAGTTCTTC. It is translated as CASSFSSTSGIYNEQFF.